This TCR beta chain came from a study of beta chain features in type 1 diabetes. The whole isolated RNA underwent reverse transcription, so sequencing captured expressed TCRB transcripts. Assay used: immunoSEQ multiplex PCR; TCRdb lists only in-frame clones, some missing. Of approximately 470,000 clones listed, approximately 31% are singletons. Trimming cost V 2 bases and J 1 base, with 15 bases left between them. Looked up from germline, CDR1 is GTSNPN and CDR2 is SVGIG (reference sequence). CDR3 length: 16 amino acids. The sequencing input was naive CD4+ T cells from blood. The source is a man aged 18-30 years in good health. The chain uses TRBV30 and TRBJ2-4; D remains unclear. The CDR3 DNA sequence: TGTGCCTGGAGTAAGGTGTTGGGCAGCGCCAAAAACATTCAGTACTTC. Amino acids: CAWSKVLGSAKNIQYF.